The 9 T cell receptor beta chains listed next were all sequenced from one sample in a study of T cell repertoires in cytomegalovirus infection. A single record per CDR3 protein comes from TCRdb applying MiXCR to the reads. Among approximately 400,000 distinct CDR3 sequences listed, approximately 31% were seen once. Sequences were obtained from PBMCs. All receptors derive from a human donor in good health (CMV status not recorded). Some clones in this sample may be carry-over from other donors' samples.

The rearrangement links TRBV19 to TRBJ2-2, with 10 bases fitting TRBD1. The CDR3 sequence is 15 residues long. From germline, CDR1 is LNHDA and CDR2 SQIVND (reference sequence). V lost 8 bases and J lost 3; bases outside the gene matches: 6. The CDR3 sequence is CASRDRGRYTGELFF. The CDR3 DNA reads TGTGCCAGTCGGGACAGGGGCCGGTACACCGGGGAGCTGTTTTTT. Using reference TRBV19 and TRBJ2-2 for the parts outside the CDR3, the full variable domain is DGGITQSPKYLFRKEGQNVTLSCEQNLNHDAMYWYRQDPGQGLRLIYYSQIVNDFQKGDIAEGYSVSREKKESFPLTVTSAQKNPTAFYLCASRDRGRYTGELFFGEGSRLTVL.

The chain carries TRBV13 and TRBJ1-2, with 7 nucleotides matching TRBD1. Germline V gene lookup returns CDR1 PRHDT and CDR2 FYEKMQ (reference sequence). The CDR3 consists of 16 residues. V lost 5 bases to trimming and J lost 1 base; unmatched junction nucleotides: 10. This chain's CDR3 is CASSLKGGDGNYGYTF. DNA of the CDR3: TGTGCCAGCAGCCTGAAAGGGGGCGACGGTAACTATGGCTACACCTTC.

This clonotype was seen at least ten times. The CDR3 bases are TGTGCCAGCAGCGTCGGACTAGCGGGGGGGTACCAAGAGACCCAGTACTTC. Amino acids: CASSVGLAGGYQETQYF. The chain is built from TRBV7-2 and TRBJ2-5; 15 bases map to TRBD2. With V trimmed by 5 bases and J by 0 bases, 4 bases remained unmatched. Germline-derived CDR1 and CDR2 are SGHTA and FQGNSA. The CDR3 has 17 residues.

This clonotype has a handful of counts. The chain carries TRBV5-6 and TRBJ1-1, with TRBD1 matching 7 bases. With 4 bases clipped from V and 0 bases from J, the junction kept 12 bases outside the gene matches. CDR1 and CDR2 (germline): SGHDT, YYEEEE. The length of the CDR3 is 17 residues. CDR3 in DNA: TGTGCCAGCAGCCCCCCCCGGGGACAGTCAATGAACACTGAAGCTTTCTTT. It is translated as CASSPPRGQSMNTEAFF. Full variable domain (rest looked up from reference TRBV5-6 and TRBJ1-1): DAGVTQSPTHLIKTRGQQVTLRCSPKSGHDTVSWYQQALGQGPQFIFQYYEEEERQRGNFPDRFSGHQFPNYSSELNVNALLLGDSALYLCASSPPRGQSMNTEAFFGQGTRLTVV.

This clonotype was seen only a few times. V is TRBV3-1 and J is TRBJ2-1; no clear D gene. Germline values: CDR1 LGHDT, CDR2 YNNKEL (reference sequence). CDR3 length: 14 residues. Trimming cost V 5 bases and J 7 bases, with 15 bases left between them. This CDR3 reads CASSRSNTNNEQFF. CDR3 in DNA: TGTGCCAGCAGCAGATCGAATACAAATAATGAGCAGTTCTTC.

This clonotype has ten or more counts. The CDR3 coding sequence is TGTGCCAGCAGCTTAGATTGGGGGACGGTCCACAATGAGCAGTTCTTC. Translated, it gives CASSLDWGTVHNEQFF. V is TRBV7-2 and J is TRBJ2-1; perhaps D is TRBD1 or TRBD2 (5 bases each). The V and J ends lost 1 base and 5 bases respectively, with 15 bases between them. The CDR3 runs to 16 residues. Per germline, CDR1 SGHTA and CDR2 FQGNSA.

This clonotype was recorded many times. The chain has TRBV4-1 and TRBJ1-5; TRBD1 might be the D (6 bases). There are 15 residues in the CDR3. Germline loops: CDR1 MGHRA, CDR2 YSYEKL. V gave up 4 bases and J gave up 0 bases, with 10 bases separating them. The CDR3 protein is CASSPGQYSNQPQHF. The CDR3 DNA sequence: TGCGCCAGCAGCCCAGGACAGTATAGCAATCAGCCCCAGCATTTT.

This clonotype has just a few counts. The chain has TRBV11-2 and TRBJ1-2; the D gene is possibly TRBD1 (6 bases). Germline V gene sequence: CDR1 SGHAT, CDR2 FQNNGV. V gave up 5 bases and J gave up 5 bases, with 18 bases separating them. The CDR3 has 15 residues. The chain's CDR3 is CASSRDLGAPYGYTF. CDR3 DNA: TGTGCCAGCAGCCGTGACCTGGGGGCCCCGTATGGCTACACCTTC.

This clonotype has only a few counts. The chain combines TRBV15 with TRBJ2-1, with 10 bases lining up with TRBD2. J gave up 8 bases and V 4 bases, and 11 bases lay outside the gene matches. CDR3 length: 16 amino acids. Germline loops: CDR1 LNHNV, CDR2 YYDKDF (reference sequence). CDR3 sequence reads: CATSNSGGSRVDEQFF. DNA of the CDR3: TGTGCCACCAGCAATAGCGGGGGGTCTCGCGTTGATGAGCAGTTCTTC.